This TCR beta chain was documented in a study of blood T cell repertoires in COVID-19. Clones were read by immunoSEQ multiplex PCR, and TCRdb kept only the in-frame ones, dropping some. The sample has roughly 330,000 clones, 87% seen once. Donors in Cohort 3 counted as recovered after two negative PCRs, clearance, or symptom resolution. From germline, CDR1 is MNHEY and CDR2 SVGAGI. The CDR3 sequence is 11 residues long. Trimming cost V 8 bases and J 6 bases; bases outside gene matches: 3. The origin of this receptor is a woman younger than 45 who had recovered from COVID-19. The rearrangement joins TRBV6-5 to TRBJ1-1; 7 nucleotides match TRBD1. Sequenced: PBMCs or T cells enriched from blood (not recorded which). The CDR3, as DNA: TGTGCCAGCGCAGGGGGACCTGAAGCTTTCTTT. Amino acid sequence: CASAGGPEAFF.